These 16 T cell receptor beta chains share one sample of origin, sequenced in a study of neurological immune-mediated disorders. MiXCR, applied by TCRdb to the 5' RACE reads, yields one record per CDR3 protein. The table lists 20,000 to 25,000 distinct CDR3 sequences, 6.7% of them singletons. Source material: PBMCs. The receptors were gathered from a woman between 40 and 50 years old in good health.

This clonotype has at least ten counts. The chain joins TRBV6-5 to TRBJ2-6; D remains unclear. Trimming pared 2 bases from V and 0 bases from J, leaving 5 bases between. Germline V gene data show CDR1 as MNHEY and CDR2 as SVGAGI. This CDR3 region has 15 residues. The DNA of the CDR3 is TGTGCCAGCAGTTACGAGGCCTCTGGGGCCAACGTCCTGACTTTC. Its translation: CASSYEASGANVLTF.

Ten or more counts support this clonotype. This chain uses TRBV20-1 with TRBJ2-2, with TRBD2 matching 13 bases. The CDR3 is 15 amino acids. After removal of 3 bases from V and 6 bases from J, the junction contained 4 bases not matched to a gene. Germline CDR1 and CDR2: DFQATT and SNEGSKA (reference sequence). CDR3 region: CSASPLAGGPGELFF. The CDR3 coding sequence is TGCAGTGCTAGTCCACTAGCGGGAGGGCCCGGGGAGCTGTTTTTT.

This clonotype was detected many times. This chain connects TRBV10-3 to TRBJ2-7, with D hard to call. Germline V lookup: CDR1 ENHRY, CDR2 SYGVKD. This CDR3 is built from 12 residues. The V and J ends lost 4 bases and 3 bases respectively, with 7 bases between them. CDR3 coding DNA: TGTGCCATCAGTGTCACAGACTACGAGCAGTACTTC. The encoded protein is CAISVTDYEQYF.

There are many counts of this clonotype. J is TRBJ1-2 and V is TRBV6-5; TRBD1 might be the D (6 bases). In germline, CDR1 is MNHEY, CDR2 SVGAGI. CDR3 length: 15 amino acids. Trimming took 5 bases from V and 9 from J, leaving 22 bases between them. The CDR3 loop is CASSPAGGPGQSYTF. The CDR3 DNA reads TGTGCCAGCAGTCCTGCTGGGGGGCCGGGCCAAAGCTACACCTTC.

This clonotype came up many times. The CDR3 reads CSARDGNRETQYF. The CDR3, as DNA: TGCAGTGCTAGAGATGGGAACAGAGAGACCCAGTACTTC. This sequence joins TRBV20-1 and TRBJ2-5, with D uncertain. The CDR3 has 13 residues. Germline CDR1 and CDR2: DFQATT and SNEGSKA (reference sequence). V was shortened by 0 bases and J by 4 bases, with 9 bases between the two germline ends.

This clonotype was detected ten times or more. The chain links TRBV29-1 to TRBJ2-5, with D maybe TRBD1 (6 bases). The CDR3 contains 13 residues. Germline CDR1 SQVTM, CDR2 ANQGSEA. V shed 4 bases and J shed 5 bases, with 14 bases lying between them. The CDR3 region is CSVGRTGGETQYF. In nucleotides, the CDR3 is TGCAGCGTTGGGAGGACTGGGGGCGAGACCCAGTACTTC.

This clonotype was detected many times. The rearrangement uses TRBV7-2 and TRBJ1-1; D is unclear. CDR3 length: 15 residues. CDR1 and CDR2 (germline): SGHTA, FQGNSA. V was shortened by 7 bases and J by 0 bases, with 15 bases between the two germline ends. DNA for the CDR3: TGTGCCAGCACCGCCGCGGCCCTCATGAACACTGAAGCTTTCTTT. Its translation is CASTAAALMNTEAFF.

This clonotype was recorded at least ten times. The chain joins TRBV20-1 to TRBJ2-2, with 10 nucleotides matching TRBD2. The V and J ends lost 0 bases and 5 bases, in that order; junction bases with no gene match: 6. Germline V gene lookup returns CDR1 DFQATT and CDR2 SNEGSKA (reference sequence). The CDR3 totals 16 residues. The CDR3 nucleotides read TGCAGTGCTAGAGATATTAGCGGGAGGAGGACCGGGGAGCTGTTTTTT. Encoded protein: CSARDISGRRTGELFF.

Many counts were recorded for this clonotype. The V call is TRBV10-2, the J call TRBJ1-1, with a tentative D call TRBD1 (5 bases). Germline V lookup: CDR1 WSHSY, CDR2 SAAADI. Trimming removed 6 bases at V and 4 bases at J, with 12 bases between. There are 13 residues in the CDR3. CDR3: CASRFQGSTEAFF. The CDR3 nucleotides are TGCGCCAGCAGGTTTCAGGGATCCACTGAAGCTTTCTTT.

This clonotype has more than one count but fewer than ten. The CDR3 carries no conserved terminal phenylalanine or tryptophan, so it likely arises from a read error. CDR3 residues: CSVDRGGKDTQYY. The CDR3 DNA reads as TGCAGCGTTGATAGGGGAGGGAAAGATACGCAGTATTAT. The chain couples TRBV29-1 to TRBJ2-3; 7 bases line up with TRBD2. Germline assignment: CDR1 SQVTM and CDR2 ANQGSEA. This CDR3 has 13 amino acids. V shed 3 bases, J shed 5 bases, and the junction held 5 bases outside the gene matches.

The gene calls are TRBV21-1 and TRBJ2-6; the D segment call TRBD1 is taken from the table without a DNA check. TRBV21-1 is given as a pseudogene. The CDR3 consists of 18 residues. The CDR3, as DNA: TGTGCCAGCAGCCCTTCACCATGGGACAGAACTGGGGCCAACGTCCTGACTTTC. Its translation is CASSPSPWDRTGANVLTF.

This clonotype came up many times. The genes are TRBV20-1 and TRBJ2-5; 11 positions match TRBD1. Germline CDR1 and CDR2: DFQATT and SNEGSKA (reference sequence). The V gene end was trimmed by 5 bases and the J gene end by 4 bases; junction bases not matched to a gene: 6. The CDR3 runs 14 residues. The CDR3 DNA is TGCAGTGCTCTGGGACAGGGGGGACGAGAGACCCAGTACTTC. Translated, it gives CSALGQGGRETQYF.

At least ten counts were recorded for this clonotype. The chain links TRBV7-2 to TRBJ1-2, with 10 positions matching TRBD1. Trimming took 5 bases from V and 4 from J; bases not matched to a gene: 7. The CDR3 sequence is 15 residues long. CDR1 SGHTA and CDR2 FQGNSA come from the germline V gene. The CDR3 here is CASSPRDRGSYGYTF. The CDR3 region has the DNA TGTGCCAGCAGCCCACGGGACAGGGGATCCTATGGCTACACCTTC.

This clonotype was seen at least ten times. The chain has TRBV12-3 or TRBV12-4 and TRBJ2-2; 9 bases align to TRBD2. This CDR3 spans 13 amino acids. J lost 7 bases, V lost 8 bases, and 5 bases had no gene match. The CDR3 protein is CASLAGSVGELFF. The CDR3 coding sequence is TGTGCCAGCCTAGCGGGATCGGTCGGGGAGCTGTTTTTT.

There are many counts of this clonotype. J is TRBJ2-1 and V is TRBV20-1; TRBD2 agrees at 9 bases. The V segment lost 1 base and the J segment 7 bases; nucleotides outside the gene matches: 14. Germline CDR1 is DFQATT and CDR2 is SNEGSKA (reference sequence). The CDR3 consists of 17 residues. This CDR3 is CSARAGLAGAGINEQFF. For the CDR3, the DNA is TGCAGTGCTAGAGCCGGATTAGCGGGAGCGGGGATTAATGAGCAGTTCTTC.

This clonotype has ten or more counts. The J gene is TRBJ1-3, the V gene TRBV2; D unclear. The CDR3 runs 15 residues. V was shortened by 3 bases and J by 0 bases, with 9 bases between the two germline ends. Germline loops: CDR1 SNHLY, CDR2 FYNNEI. The CDR3 sequence: CASSEVASSGNTIYF. The CDR3 DNA is TGTGCCAGCAGTGAGGTTGCCAGCTCTGGAAACACCATATATTTT.